The TCR beta chain under discussion was sequenced for a study of blood T cell repertoires in COVID-19. V lost 0 bases and J lost 4; bases outside the gene matches: 11. The CDR3 extends over 17 amino acids. The V gene's germline CDR1 is ENHRY and CDR2 SYGVKD. Assay: immunoSEQ multiplex PCR; the TCRdb copy retains only in-frame clones and omits some. Among more than 35,000 clones listed, 69% were seen once. This TCR came from a man older than 75 with acute or convalescent COVID-19. The chain couples TRBV10-3 to TRBJ2-5; 7 bases align to TRBD2. The sample consisted of peripheral blood. The CDR3 region is CAISESTDWTRSETQYF. The CDR3 DNA reads TGTGCCATCAGTGAGTCGACGGACTGGACTAGGTCAGAGACCCAGTACTTC.